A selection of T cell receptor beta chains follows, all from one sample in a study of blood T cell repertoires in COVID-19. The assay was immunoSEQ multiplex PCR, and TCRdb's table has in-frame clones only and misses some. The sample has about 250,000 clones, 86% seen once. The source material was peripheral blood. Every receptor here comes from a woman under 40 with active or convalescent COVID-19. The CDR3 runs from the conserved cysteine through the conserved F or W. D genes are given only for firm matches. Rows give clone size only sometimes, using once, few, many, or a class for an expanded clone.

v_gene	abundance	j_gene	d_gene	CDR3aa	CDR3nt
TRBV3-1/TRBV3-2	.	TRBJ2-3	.	CASSRGRADTQYF	TGTGCCAGCAGCCGAGGGCGGGCAGATACGCAGTATTTT
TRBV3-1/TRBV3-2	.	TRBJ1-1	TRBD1	CASSQNRGWAEAFF	TGTGCCAGCAGCCAAAACAGGGGGTGGGCTGAAGCTTTCTTT
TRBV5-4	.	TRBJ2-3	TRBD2	CASSSGLAGGFTQYF	TGTGCCAGCAGCTCGGGACTAGCGGGGGGATTTACGCAGTATTTT
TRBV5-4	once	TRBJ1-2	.	CASSLDRVGYGYTF	TGTGCCAGCAGCTTGGACAGGGTGGGATATGGCTACACCTTC
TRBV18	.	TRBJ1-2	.	CASSPLARANYGYTF	TGTGCCAGCTCACCACTGGCCAGGGCTAACTATGGCTACACCTTC
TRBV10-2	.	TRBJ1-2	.	CASSERGLIYGYTF	TGCGCCAGCAGTGAGAGGGGACTTATATATGGCTACACCTTC
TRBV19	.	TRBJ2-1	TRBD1	CASSMNDRGYNEQFF	TGTGCCAGTAGTATGAATGACAGGGGGTACAATGAGCAGTTCTTC
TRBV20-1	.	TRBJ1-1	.	CSASPRGGWNTEAFF	TGCAGTGCTAGTCCACGGGGGGGATGGAACACTGAAGCTTTCTTT
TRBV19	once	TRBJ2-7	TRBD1	CASSPQGDPYEQYF	TGTGCCAGTAGTCCACAGGGGGATCCCTACGAGCAGTACTTC
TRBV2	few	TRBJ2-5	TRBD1	CASSNRGAGETQYF	TGTGCCAGCAGTAACAGGGGGGCCGGGGAGACCCAGTACTTC
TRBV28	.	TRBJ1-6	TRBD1	CASRHSTGESSPLHF	TGTGCCAGCAGGCATTCGACAGGGGAAAGCTCACCCCTCCACTTT
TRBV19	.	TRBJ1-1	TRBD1	CASSQLRGTEAFF	TGTGCCAGTAGCCAGCTCAGGGGGACTGAAGCTTTCTTT
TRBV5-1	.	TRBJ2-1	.	CASSQRQVSSYNEQFF	TGCGCCAGCAGCCAAAGACAGGTCAGCTCCTACAATGAGCAGTTCTTC
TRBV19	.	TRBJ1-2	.	CASKLVGANYGYTF	TGTGCCAGTAAATTGGTGGGAGCTAACTATGGCTACACCTTC
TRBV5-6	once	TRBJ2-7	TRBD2	CASSTLPGGEQYF	TGTGCCAGCTCTACACTCCCGGGGGGCGAGCAGTACTTC
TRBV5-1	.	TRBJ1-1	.	CASSLTTAWTEAFF	TGCGCCAGCAGCTTGACGACAGCATGGACTGAAGCTTTCTTT
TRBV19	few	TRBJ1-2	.	CASSIGGSTNYGYTF	TGTGCCAGTAGTATAGGCGGCAGTACTAACTATGGCTACACCTTC
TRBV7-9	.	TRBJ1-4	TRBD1	CASSLGQGVIANEKLFF	TGTGCCAGCAGCTTAGGGCAGGGGGTCATCGCTAATGAAAAACTGTTTTTT
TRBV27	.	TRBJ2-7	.	CASSSSQRYEQYF	TGTGCCAGCAGTTCCTCACAGCGGTACGAGCAGTACTTC
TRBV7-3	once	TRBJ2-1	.	CASSLTGGPLDEQFF	TGTGCCAGCAGCTTAACGGGGGGGCCTTTGGATGAGCAGTTCTTC
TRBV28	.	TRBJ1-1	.	CASSLLGGPEAFF	TGTGCCAGCAGTTTATTGGGGGGACCCGAAGCTTTCTTT
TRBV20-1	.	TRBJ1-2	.	CSAPGRTYTF	TGCAGTGCTCCAGGGCGGACCTACACCTTC
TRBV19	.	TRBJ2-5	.	CASSIDGLGAETQYF	TGTGCCAGTAGTATTGACGGATTAGGGGCAGAGACCCAGTACTTC
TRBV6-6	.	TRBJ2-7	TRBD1	CASSYSGDRAYEQYF	TGTGCCAGCAGTTACTCAGGGGACAGGGCTTACGAGCAGTACTTC
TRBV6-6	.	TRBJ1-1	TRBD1	CASSYSGQGNTEAFF	TGTGCCAGCAGTTACTCGGGACAGGGCAACACTGAAGCTTTCTTT
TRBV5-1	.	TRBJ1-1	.	CASSHRSARGGSFAEAFF	TGCGCCAGCAGCCACCGGTCTGCGAGGGGAGGGTCTTTCGCTGAAGCTTTCTTT
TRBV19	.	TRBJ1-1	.	CASEAGGLEAFF	TGTGCCAGTGAGGCCGGAGGCCTTGAAGCTTTCTTT
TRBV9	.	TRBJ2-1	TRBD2	CASSTGLAADNEQFF	TGTGCCAGCAGCACCGGACTAGCGGCAGACAATGAGCAGTTCTTC
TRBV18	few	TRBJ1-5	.	CASSPDSNQPQHF	TGTGCCAGCTCACCCGACAGTAATCAGCCCCAGCATTTT
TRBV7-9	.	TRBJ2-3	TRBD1	CASRERTGLGTDTQYF	TGTGCCAGCAGGGAGCGGACAGGGTTGGGCACAGATACGCAGTATTTT
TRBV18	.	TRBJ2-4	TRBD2	CAGGNGGIQYF	TGTGCCGGAGGTAACGGGGGGATTCAGTACTTC
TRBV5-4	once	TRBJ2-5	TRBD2	CASSFGRLAGTPREAQYF	TGTGCCAGCAGCTTTGGGCGACTAGCGGGGACACCAAGAGAGGCCCAGTACTTC
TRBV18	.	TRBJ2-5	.	CASSYGQPQETQYF	TGTGCCAGCTCTTATGGACAGCCTCAAGAGACCCAGTACTTC